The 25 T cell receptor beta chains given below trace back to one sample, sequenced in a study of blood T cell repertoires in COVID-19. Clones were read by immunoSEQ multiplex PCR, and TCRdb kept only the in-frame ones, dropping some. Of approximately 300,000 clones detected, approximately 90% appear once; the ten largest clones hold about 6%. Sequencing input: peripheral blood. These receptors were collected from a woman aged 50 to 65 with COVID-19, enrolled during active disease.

CDR3 in amino acids: CAITREPGELFF. In nucleotides, the CDR3 is TGCGCCATCACCCGGGAGCCCGGGGAGCTGTTTTTT. The rearrangement links TRBV10-2 to TRBJ2-2; D perhaps matches TRBD2 (6 bases). This CDR3 comprises 12 residues. The germline V gene has CDR1 WSHSY and CDR2 SAAADI. V was cut by 10 bases and J by 6 bases, with 12 bases left in between.

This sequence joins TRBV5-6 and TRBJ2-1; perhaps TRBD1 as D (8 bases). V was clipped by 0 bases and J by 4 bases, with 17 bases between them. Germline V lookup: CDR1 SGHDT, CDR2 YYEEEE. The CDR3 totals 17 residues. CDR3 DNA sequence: TGTGCCAGCAGCTTGGACGGACAGGGACTAAATTACAATGAGCAGTTCTTC. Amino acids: CASSLDGQGLNYNEQFF.

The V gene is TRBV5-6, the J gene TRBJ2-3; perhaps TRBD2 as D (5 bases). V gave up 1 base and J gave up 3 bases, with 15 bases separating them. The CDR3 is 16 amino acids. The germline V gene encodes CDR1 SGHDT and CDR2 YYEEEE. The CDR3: CASSLRPRDWTDTQYF. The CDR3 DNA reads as TGTGCCAGCAGCTTGAGGCCCCGGGATTGGACAGATACGCAGTATTTT. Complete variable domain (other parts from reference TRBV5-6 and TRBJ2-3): DAGVTQSPTHLIKTRGQQVTLRCSPKSGHDTVSWYQQALGQGPQFIFQYYEEEERQRGNFPDRFSGHQFPNYSSELNVNALLLGDSALYLCASSLRPRDWTDTQYFGPGTRLTVL.

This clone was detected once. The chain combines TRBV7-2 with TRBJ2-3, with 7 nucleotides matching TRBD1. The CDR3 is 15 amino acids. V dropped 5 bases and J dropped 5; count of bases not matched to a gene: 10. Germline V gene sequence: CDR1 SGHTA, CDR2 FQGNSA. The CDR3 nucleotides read TGTGCCAGCAGCCTGACCGGGACAGAGAAAGATACGCAGTATTTT. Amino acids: CASSLTGTEKDTQYF.

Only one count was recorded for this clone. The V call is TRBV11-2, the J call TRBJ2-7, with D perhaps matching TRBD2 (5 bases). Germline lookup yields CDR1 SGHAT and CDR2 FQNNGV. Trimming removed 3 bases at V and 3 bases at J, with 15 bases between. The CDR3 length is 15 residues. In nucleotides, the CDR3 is TGTGCCAGCAGCTTTCATGCGGGCAAGGGCTACGAGCAGTACTTC. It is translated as CASSFHAGKGYEQYF.

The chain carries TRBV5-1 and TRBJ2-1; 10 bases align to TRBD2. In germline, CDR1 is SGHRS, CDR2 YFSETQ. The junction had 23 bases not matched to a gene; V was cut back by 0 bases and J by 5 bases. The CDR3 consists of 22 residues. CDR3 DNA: TGCGCCAGCAGCTTGGACCAGGGCCTCGGCAGCGGGAGGGCCTGGTTCGACAATGAGCAGTTCTTC. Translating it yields CASSLDQGLGSGRAWFDNEQFF.

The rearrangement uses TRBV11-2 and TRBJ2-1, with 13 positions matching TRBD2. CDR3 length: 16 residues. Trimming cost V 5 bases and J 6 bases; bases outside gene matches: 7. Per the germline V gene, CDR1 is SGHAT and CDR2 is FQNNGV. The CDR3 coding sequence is TGTGCCAGCAGCCCCACAACTAGCGGGAGGGCCAATGAGCAGTTCTTC. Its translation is CASSPTTSGRANEQFF.

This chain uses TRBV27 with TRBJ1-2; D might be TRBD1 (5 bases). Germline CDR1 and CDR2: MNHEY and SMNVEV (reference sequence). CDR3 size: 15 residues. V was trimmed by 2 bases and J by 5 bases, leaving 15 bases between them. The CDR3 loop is CASSLEGQGGYGYTF. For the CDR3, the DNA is TGTGCCAGCAGTTTAGAGGGCCAGGGAGGGTATGGCTACACCTTC.

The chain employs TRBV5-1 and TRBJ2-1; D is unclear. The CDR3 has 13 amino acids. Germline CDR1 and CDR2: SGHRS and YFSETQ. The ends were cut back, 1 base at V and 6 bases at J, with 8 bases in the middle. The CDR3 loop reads CASSLSQANEQFF. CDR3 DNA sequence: TGCGCCAGCAGCTTGTCGCAGGCCAATGAGCAGTTCTTC.

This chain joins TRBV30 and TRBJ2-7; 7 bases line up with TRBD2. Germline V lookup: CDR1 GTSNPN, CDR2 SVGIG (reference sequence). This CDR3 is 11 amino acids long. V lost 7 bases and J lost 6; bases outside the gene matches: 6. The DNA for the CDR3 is TGTGCCTCGGGTCCGGGGGGCGAGCAGTACTTC. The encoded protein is CASGPGGEQYF. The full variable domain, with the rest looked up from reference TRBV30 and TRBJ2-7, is SQTIHQWPATLVQPVGSPLSLECTVEGTSNPNLYWYRQAAGRGLQLLFYSVGIGQISSEVPQNLSASRPQDRQFILSSKKLLLSDSGFYLCASGPGGEQYFGPGTRLTVT.

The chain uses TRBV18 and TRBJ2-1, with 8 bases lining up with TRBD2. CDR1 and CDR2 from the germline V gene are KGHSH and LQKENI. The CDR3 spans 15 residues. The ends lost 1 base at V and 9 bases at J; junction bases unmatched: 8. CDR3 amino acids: CASSPRSGSLGEQFF. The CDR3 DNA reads TGTGCCAGCTCACCACGCAGCGGGAGTTTAGGTGAGCAGTTCTTC.

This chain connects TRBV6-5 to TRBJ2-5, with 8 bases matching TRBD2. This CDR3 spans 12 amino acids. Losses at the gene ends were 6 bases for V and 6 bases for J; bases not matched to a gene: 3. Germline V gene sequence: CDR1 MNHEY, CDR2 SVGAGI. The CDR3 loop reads CASRGLGQTQYF. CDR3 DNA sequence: TGTGCCAGCAGGGGACTAGGGCAGACCCAGTACTTC.

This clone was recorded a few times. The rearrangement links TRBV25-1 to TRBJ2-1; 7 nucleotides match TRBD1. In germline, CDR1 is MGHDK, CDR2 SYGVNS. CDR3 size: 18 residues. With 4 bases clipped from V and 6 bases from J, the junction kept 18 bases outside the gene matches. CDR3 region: CASSARQGPTAHRNEQFF. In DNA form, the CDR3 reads TGTGCCAGCAGTGCCCGACAGGGTCCCACCGCCCACCGCAATGAGCAGTTCTTC.

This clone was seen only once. CDR3 in DNA: TGTGCCAGCAGCCGACACGGGGGGGCGGACACTGAAGCTTTCTTT. The encoded protein is CASSRHGGADTEAFF. This chain uses TRBV3-1 (or the pseudogene TRBV3-2) with TRBJ1-1; D perhaps matches TRBD1 (6 bases). This CDR3 comprises 15 residues. Germline V gene sequence: CDR1 LGHDT, CDR2 YNNKEL (reference sequence). With 4 bases removed from V and 3 bases from J, the gap between germline ends came to 15 bases.

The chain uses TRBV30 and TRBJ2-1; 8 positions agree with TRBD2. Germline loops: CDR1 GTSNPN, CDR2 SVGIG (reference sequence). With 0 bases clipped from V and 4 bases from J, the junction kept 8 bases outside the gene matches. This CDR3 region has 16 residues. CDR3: CAWSVSSGGVYNEQFF. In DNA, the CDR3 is TGTGCCTGGAGTGTATCATCCGGGGGGGTGTACAATGAGCAGTTCTTC. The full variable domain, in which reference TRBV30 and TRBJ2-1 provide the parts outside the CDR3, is SQTIHQWPATLVQPVGSPLSLECTVEGTSNPNLYWYRQAAGRGLQLLFYSVGIGQISSEVPQNLSASRPQDRQFILSSKKLLLSDSGFYLCAWSVSSGGVYNEQFFGPGTRLTVL.

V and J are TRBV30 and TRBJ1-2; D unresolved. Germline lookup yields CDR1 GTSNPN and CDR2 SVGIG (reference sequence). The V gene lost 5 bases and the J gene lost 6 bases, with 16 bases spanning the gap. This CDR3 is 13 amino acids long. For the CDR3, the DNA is TGTGCCTGGGGAGACGAATCTACTCATGGCTACACCTTC. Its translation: CAWGDESTHGYTF.

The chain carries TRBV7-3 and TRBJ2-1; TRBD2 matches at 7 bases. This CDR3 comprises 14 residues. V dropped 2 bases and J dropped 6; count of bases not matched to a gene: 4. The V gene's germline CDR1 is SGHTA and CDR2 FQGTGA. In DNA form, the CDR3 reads TGTGCCAGCAGCTTAGAGGGAGGGCCCAATGAGCAGTTCTTC. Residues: CASSLEGGPNEQFF.

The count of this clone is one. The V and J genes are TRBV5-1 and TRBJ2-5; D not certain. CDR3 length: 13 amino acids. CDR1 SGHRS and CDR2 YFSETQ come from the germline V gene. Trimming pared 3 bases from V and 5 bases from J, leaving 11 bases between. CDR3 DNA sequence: TGCGCCAGCAGCTCCAAGAACTTGGAGACCCAGTACTTC. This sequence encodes CASSSKNLETQYF.

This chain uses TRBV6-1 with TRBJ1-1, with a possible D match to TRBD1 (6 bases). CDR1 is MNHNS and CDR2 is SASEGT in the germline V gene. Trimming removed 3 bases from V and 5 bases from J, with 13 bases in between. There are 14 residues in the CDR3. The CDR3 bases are TGTGCCAGCAGTGAGGTAGGGGGGGAAACTGAAGCTTTCTTT. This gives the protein CASSEVGGETEAFF.

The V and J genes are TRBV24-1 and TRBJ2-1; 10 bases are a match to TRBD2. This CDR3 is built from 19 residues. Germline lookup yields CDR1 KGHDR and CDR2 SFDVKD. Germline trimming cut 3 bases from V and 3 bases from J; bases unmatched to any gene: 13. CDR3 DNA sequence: TGTGCCACCAGTGATACGGGAGGGCTAGCGGGAGTCCGCTACAATGAGCAGTTCTTC. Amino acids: CATSDTGGLAGVRYNEQFF.

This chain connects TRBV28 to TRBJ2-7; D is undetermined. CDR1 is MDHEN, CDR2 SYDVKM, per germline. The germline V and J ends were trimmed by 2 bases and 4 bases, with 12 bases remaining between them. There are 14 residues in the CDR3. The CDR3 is CASSLRRKQYEQYF. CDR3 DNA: TGTGCCAGCAGTTTAAGGCGGAAACAATACGAGCAGTACTTC.

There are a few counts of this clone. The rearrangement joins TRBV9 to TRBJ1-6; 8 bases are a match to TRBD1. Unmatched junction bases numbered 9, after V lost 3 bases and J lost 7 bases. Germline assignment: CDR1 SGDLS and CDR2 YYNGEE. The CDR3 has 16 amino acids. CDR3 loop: CASSAPRGQANSPLHF. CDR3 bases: TGTGCCAGCAGCGCCCCAAGGGGACAGGCGAATTCACCCCTCCACTTT.

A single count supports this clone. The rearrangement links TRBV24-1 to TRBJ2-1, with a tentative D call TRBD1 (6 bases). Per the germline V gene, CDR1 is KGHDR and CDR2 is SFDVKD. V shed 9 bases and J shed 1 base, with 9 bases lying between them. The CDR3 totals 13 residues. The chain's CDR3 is CATGRGSYNEQFF. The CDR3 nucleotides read TGTGCCACCGGCAGGGGATCCTACAATGAGCAGTTCTTC.

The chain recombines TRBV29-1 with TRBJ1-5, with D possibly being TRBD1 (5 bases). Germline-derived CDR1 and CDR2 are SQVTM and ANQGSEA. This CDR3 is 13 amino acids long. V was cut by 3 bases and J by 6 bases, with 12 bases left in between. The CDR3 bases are TGCAGCGTTGACCCAGGGTATGGTCAGCCCCAGCATTTT. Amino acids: CSVDPGYGQPQHF. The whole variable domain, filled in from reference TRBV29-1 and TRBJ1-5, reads SAVISQKPSRDICQRGTSLTIQCQVDSQVTMMFWYRQQPGQSLTLIATANQGSEATYESGFVIDKFPISRPNLTFSTLTVSNMSPEDSSIYLCSVDPGYGQPQHFGDGTRLSIL.

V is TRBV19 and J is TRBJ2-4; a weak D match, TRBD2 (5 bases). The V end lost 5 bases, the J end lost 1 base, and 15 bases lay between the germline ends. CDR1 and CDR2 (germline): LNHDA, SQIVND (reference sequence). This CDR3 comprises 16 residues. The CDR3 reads CASSPSRAGAKNIQYF. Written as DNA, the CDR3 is TGTGCCAGTAGTCCTTCGAGGGCCGGGGCCAAAAACATTCAGTACTTC.